The T cell receptor (beta chain) under discussion was sequenced for a study of blood T cell repertoires in COVID-19. In the study overall: There were acute and convalescent COVID-19 samples, and they came from the United States, Italy and Spain.

The method was immunoSEQ multiplex PCR; TCRdb's version includes in-frame clones alone and lacks a portion of them. This sample has tens of thousands of clones, with about 91% found just once. The source material was peripheral blood. The sequence came from a man aged 45 to 65 with acute or convalescent COVID-19.

CDR3 bases: TGTGCCAGCGATACGCTAGCGGGGGGCGACCGGACGCAGTATTTT. Translated: CASDTLAGGDRTQYF. The chain recombines TRBV21-1 with TRBJ2-3; TRBD2 was called by the table and not checked on the DNA. TRBV21-1 constitutes a pseudogene. The CDR3 is 15 residues long.